This is a list of T cell receptor beta chains from one sample in a study of blood T cell repertoires in COVID-19. Generated by immunoSEQ multiplex PCR, the TCRdb table keeps only in-frame clones and is missing some. The data hold tens of thousands of clones, with around 84% observed a single time. Source material: peripheral blood. The receptors here all came from a human donor in a cohort sampled during active COVID-19. Each CDR3 is given with its conserved first and last residue. The order of the fields is D gene, clone size, V gene, J gene, CDR3 length, CDR3 DNA, CDR3 protein. D genes are given only for firm matches. The listing skips clone size in some rows; elsewhere it reads once, few, many or a size class.

D: TRBD2; size: .; V: TRBV7-2; J: TRBJ2-5; length: 18; DNA: TGTGCCAGCAGCTTTCTTTTGGCCGGGAGGCCGTACCAAGAGACCCAGTACTTC; CDR3: CASSFLLAGRPYQETQYF
D: TRBD2; size: .; V: TRBV6-5; J: TRBJ2-7; length: 14; DNA: TGTGCCAGCAAACTAGCGGGAGGTTCCTACGAGCAGTACTTC; CDR3: CASKLAGGSYEQYF
D: .; size: .; V: TRBV5-1; J: TRBJ2-7; length: 13; DNA: TGCGCCAGCAGCTTGGTTCAAAACTCCGAGCAGTACTTC; CDR3: CASSLVQNSEQYF
D: .; size: .; V: TRBV5-1; J: TRBJ1-1; length: 15; DNA: TGCGCCAGCAGCTTTTCTGGACAGTCGAACACTGAAGCTTTCTTT; CDR3: CASSFSGQSNTEAFF
D: .; size: few; V: TRBV7-9; J: TRBJ1-1; length: 13; DNA: TGTGCCAGCAGCTTCGTTGAGGGAACTGAAGCTTTCTTT; CDR3: CASSFVEGTEAFF
D: TRBD1; size: .; V: TRBV10-2; J: TRBJ2-7; length: 14; DNA: TGCGCCAGCCATCCCCCGGGACAGACCTACGAGCAGTACTTC; CDR3: CASHPPGQTYEQYF
D: .; size: few; V: TRBV3-1/TRBV3-2; J: TRBJ1-4; length: 14; DNA: TGTGCCAGCAGCCAAGGCGGGGGAGAGGAAAAACTGTTTTTT; CDR3: CASSQGGGEEKLFF
D: TRBD2; size: .; V: TRBV5-1; J: TRBJ2-2; length: 16; DNA: TGCGCCAGCAGCTACTTAGCGGGAGCAAGCACCGGGGAGCTGTTTTTT; CDR3: CASSYLAGASTGELFF
D: TRBD2; size: once; V: TRBV24-1; J: TRBJ2-5; length: 15; DNA: TGTGCCACCAGTGATTTGCAGGGCGGGAGAGAGACCCAGTACTTC; CDR3: CATSDLQGGRETQYF
D: TRBD1; size: .; V: TRBV6-5; J: TRBJ2-7; length: 15; DNA: TGTGCCAGCAGTTTGACAGGGGGCGCGGAGTACGAGCAGTACTTC; CDR3: CASSLTGGAEYEQYF
D: .; size: .; V: TRBV24-1; J: TRBJ2-1; length: 13; DNA: TGTGCCACCAGTGACCCACTAGTATATGAGCAGTTCTTC; CDR3: CATSDPLVYEQFF
D: TRBD2; size: once; V: TRBV29-1; J: TRBJ2-3; length: 15; DNA: TGCAGCGTCGACGGACTAGCGGGGGCCACAGATACGCAGTATTTT; CDR3: CSVDGLAGATDTQYF
D: .; size: .; V: TRBV7-2; J: TRBJ2-7; length: 15; DNA: TGTGCCAGCAGCTTAGAGGTGGGGAGCTCCTACGAGCAGTACTTC; CDR3: CASSLEVGSSYEQYF
D: .; size: few; V: TRBV7-2; J: TRBJ1-2; length: 14; DNA: TGTGCCAGCAGCCCCGACGGGGAAAGCTATGGCTACACCTTC; CDR3: CASSPDGESYGYTF
D: .; size: .; V: TRBV5-1; J: TRBJ1-4; length: 14; DNA: TGCGCCAGCAGCTTGGAGGGGCTCGGGGAAAAACTGTTTTTT; CDR3: CASSLEGLGEKLFF
D: .; size: .; V: TRBV5-1; J: TRBJ1-1; length: 13; DNA: .; CDR3: CASSVGQGAGTFF
D: .; size: .; V: TRBV19; J: TRBJ2-2; length: 15; DNA: TGTGCCAGTAGTCCTGGCAGGGGGAGGACCGGGGAGCTGTTTTTT; CDR3: CASSPGRGRTGELFF
D: .; size: once; V: TRBV28; J: TRBJ1-2; length: 13; DNA: TGTGCCAGCAGCCTCCTGTCGGTGGTGGGCTACACCTTC; CDR3: CASSLLSVVGYTF
D: TRBD1; size: .; V: TRBV19; J: TRBJ1-2; length: 14; DNA: TGTGCCAGTACTCCACAGGGGTCTAACTATGGCTACACCTTC; CDR3: CASTPQGSNYGYTF
D: .; size: .; V: TRBV5-1; J: TRBJ1-2; length: 14; DNA: TGCGCCAGCAGCTTGGCGGGGGGCGACTATGGCTACACCTTC; CDR3: CASSLAGGDYGYTF
D: .; size: .; V: TRBV4-2; J: TRBJ1-4; length: 15; DNA: TGTGCCAGCAGCCAAGACCAGGTTAGCGTTGAAAAACTGTTTTTT; CDR3: CASSQDQVSVEKLFF
D: .; size: .; V: TRBV5-6; J: TRBJ2-7; length: 12; DNA: TGTGCCAGCATTAACGGGGTCTACGAGCAGTACTTC; CDR3: CASINGVYEQYF
D: .; size: .; V: TRBV5-1; J: TRBJ2-5; length: 14; DNA: TGCGCCAGCACCCCCAGGGACTGGCAAGAGACCCAGTACTTC; CDR3: CASTPRDWQETQYF
D: .; size: once; V: TRBV19; J: TRBJ1-4; length: 14; DNA: TGTGCCAGTAGTTTGGGGGGACCTAATGAAAAACTGTTTTTT; CDR3: CASSLGGPNEKLFF
D: .; size: .; V: TRBV7-8; J: TRBJ2-7; length: 14; DNA: TGTGCCAGCAGCTTAAGGGGCAGTTACTACGAGCAGTACTTC; CDR3: CASSLRGSYYEQYF
D: .; size: .; V: TRBV5-1; J: TRBJ1-1; length: 15; DNA: TGCGCCAGCAGCCCACGGCCGGGGGGGGACACTGAAGCTTTCTTT; CDR3: CASSPRPGGDTEAFF
D: TRBD1; size: once; V: TRBV15; J: TRBJ1-5; length: 17; DNA: TGTGCCACCAGCAGGGATCCCGGGACAGGGGGACATCAGCCCCAGCATTTT; CDR3: CATSRDPGTGGHQPQHF
D: .; size: .; V: TRBV19; J: TRBJ2-3; length: 14; DNA: TGTGCCAGTACCTTAGGACAGACCACAGATACGCAGTATTTT; CDR3: CASTLGQTTDTQYF
D: .; size: .; V: TRBV9; J: TRBJ1-1; length: 17; DNA: TGTGCCAGCAGCGTAGGGCAGTTAACTTCAGGGGACACTGAAGCTTTCTTT; CDR3: CASSVGQLTSGDTEAFF
D: .; size: .; V: TRBV7-2; J: TRBJ2-1; length: 15; DNA: TGTGCCAGCAGCCCAACGGCGGGTTCCTACAATGAGCAGTTCTTC; CDR3: CASSPTAGSYNEQFF
D: TRBD1; size: .; V: TRBV19; J: TRBJ1-1; length: 15; DNA: TGTGCCAGTCAGGGACAGGGCGCATGGAACACTGAAGCTTTCTTT; CDR3: CASQGQGAWNTEAFF
D: TRBD1; size: .; V: TRBV3-1/TRBV3-2; J: TRBJ2-3; length: 16; DNA: TGTGCCAGCAGCCAAGATCTGGCAGGGGGCTCAGATACGCAGTATTTT; CDR3: CASSQDLAGGSDTQYF
D: TRBD1; size: .; V: TRBV27; J: TRBJ1-5; length: 18; DNA: TGTGCCAGCAGTTTTCTCCCTCCGACAGGGAGAAGCAATCAGCCCCAGCATTTT; CDR3: CASSFLPPTGRSNQPQHF
D: .; size: .; V: TRBV20-1; J: TRBJ1-5; length: 16; DNA: TGCAGTGCTAGTGGGGCCCCTGTACTTAGCAATCAGCCCCAGCATTTT; CDR3: CSASGAPVLSNQPQHF
D: TRBD1; size: .; V: TRBV5-1; J: TRBJ2-7; length: 14; DNA: TGCGCCAGCAGCTTGGGGACAGGGAAGGGGGAGCAGTACTTC; CDR3: CASSLGTGKGEQYF
D: TRBD1; size: .; V: TRBV28; J: TRBJ2-1; length: 14; DNA: TGTGCCAGCAGTTTACTGGGGACAGACGATGAGCAGTTCTTC; CDR3: CASSLLGTDDEQFF
D: .; size: .; V: TRBV18; J: TRBJ1-4; length: 14; DNA: TGTGCCAGCTCACCAGGGCAGGGTGCTGAAAAACTGTTTTTT; CDR3: CASSPGQGAEKLFF
D: TRBD1; size: .; V: TRBV3-1/TRBV3-2; J: TRBJ1-1; length: 14; DNA: TGTGCCAGCAGCCTGGGACAGCTGAACACTGAAGCTTTCTTT; CDR3: CASSLGQLNTEAFF
D: .; size: .; V: TRBV11-2; J: TRBJ2-5; length: 13; DNA: TGTGCCAGCAGCTTAGGGCTAGCTGAGACCCAGTACTTC; CDR3: CASSLGLAETQYF
D: .; size: .; V: TRBV5-1; J: TRBJ1-1; length: 15; DNA: TGCGCCAGCAGCTTGGACTTCCCGGGACACCGTGAAGCTTTCTTT; CDR3: CASSLDFPGHREAFF
D: TRBD1; size: few; V: TRBV5-1; J: TRBJ2-4; length: 14; DNA: TGCGCCAGCAGCTTGGCCGGACAGGGAAACATTCAGTACTTC; CDR3: CASSLAGQGNIQYF
D: TRBD2; size: .; V: TRBV13; J: TRBJ2-2; length: 16; DNA: TGTGCCAGCAGCCTTGGGACTAGCGGGAGAACCGGGGAGCTGTTTTTT; CDR3: CASSLGTSGRTGELFF